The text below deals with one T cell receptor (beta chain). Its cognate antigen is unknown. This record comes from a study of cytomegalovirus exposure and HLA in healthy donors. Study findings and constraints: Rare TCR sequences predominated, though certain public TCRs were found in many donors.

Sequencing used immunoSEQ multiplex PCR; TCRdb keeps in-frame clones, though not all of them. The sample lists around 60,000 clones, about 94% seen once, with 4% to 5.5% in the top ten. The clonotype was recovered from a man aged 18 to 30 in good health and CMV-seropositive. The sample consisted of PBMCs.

The CDR3 protein is CSVGLSGISYEQYF. The CDR3 DNA reads TGCAGCGTTGGTCTCTCAGGGATCTCCTACGAGCAGTACTTC. The chain carries TRBV29-1 and TRBJ2-7; maybe TRBD1 (5 bases). This CDR3 comprises 14 residues. V lost 4 bases and J 0 bases, leaving 13 bases between the germline ends. In germline, CDR1 is SQVTM, CDR2 ANQGSEA.